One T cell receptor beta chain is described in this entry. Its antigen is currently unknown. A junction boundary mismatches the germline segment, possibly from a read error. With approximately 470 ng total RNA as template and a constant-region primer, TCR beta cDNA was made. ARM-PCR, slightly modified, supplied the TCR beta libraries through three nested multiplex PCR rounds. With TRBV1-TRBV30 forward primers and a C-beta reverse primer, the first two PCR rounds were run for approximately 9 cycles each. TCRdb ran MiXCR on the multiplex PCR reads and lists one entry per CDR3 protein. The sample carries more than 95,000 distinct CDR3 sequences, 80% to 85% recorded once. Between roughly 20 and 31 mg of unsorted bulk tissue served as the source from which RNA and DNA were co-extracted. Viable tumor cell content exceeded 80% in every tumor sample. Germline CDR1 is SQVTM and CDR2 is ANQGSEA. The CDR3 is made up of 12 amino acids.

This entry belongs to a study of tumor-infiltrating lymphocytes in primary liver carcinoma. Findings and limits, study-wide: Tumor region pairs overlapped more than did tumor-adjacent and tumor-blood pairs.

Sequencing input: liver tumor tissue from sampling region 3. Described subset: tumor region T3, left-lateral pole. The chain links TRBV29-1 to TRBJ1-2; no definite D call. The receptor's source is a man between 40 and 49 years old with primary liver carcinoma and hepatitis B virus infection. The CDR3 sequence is CYSLIGENGYIF. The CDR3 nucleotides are TGCTACTCCCTTATTGGGGAAAATGGCTACATCTTC.